Below, 30 T cell receptor beta chains from the same sample are listed, as sequenced in a study of T cell responses to AZD1222 COVID-19 vaccine. The table came from immunoSEQ multiplex PCR; TCRdb's copy has only in-frame clones and leaves some out. The table has around 130,000 clones, about 86% seen once; the top ten hold less than 15%. The sequencing here drew on peripheral blood, taken on day 0 of AZD1222 vaccination. The source is an adult in good health.

V is TRBV21-1 and J is TRBJ1-5. TRBV21-1 is flagged as a pseudogene. The CDR3 has 16 residues. CDR3 in DNA: TGTGCCAGCAGCAATTCTAGGGCGCCCGGCAATCAGCCCCAGCATTTT. The encoded protein is CASSNSRAPGNQPQHF.

This chain links TRBV5-6 with TRBJ2-1; TRBD2 is a possible D gene (6 bases). Germline assignment: CDR1 SGHDT and CDR2 YYEEEE. V was clipped by 7 bases and J by 0 bases, with 11 bases between them. This CDR3 is 14 amino acids long. Here the CDR3 reads CASDSSASYNEQFF. The CDR3 bases are TGTGCCAGCGATTCTAGCGCCTCCTACAATGAGCAGTTCTTC.

The CDR3 DNA reads TGTGCCAGCAGTTTGGCGTACTCCTACAATGAGCAGTTCTTC. This sequence encodes CASSLAYSYNEQFF. V and J are TRBV19 and TRBJ2-1, with D uncertain. The CDR3 covers 14 residues. The V gene's germline CDR1 is LNHDA and CDR2 SQIVND (reference sequence). V lost 9 bases and J lost 0, with 12 bases in between.

V and J are TRBV18 and TRBJ1-5; a possible D gene is TRBD1 (6 bases). Between the trimmed V and J ends, which lost 6 bases and 5 bases, there was a span of 8 bases. The CDR3 totals 12 residues. Germline CDR1 KGHSH, CDR2 LQKENI. The CDR3 loop reads CASSPGDQPQHF. CDR3 nucleotides: TGTGCCAGCTCGCCAGGGGATCAGCCCCAGCATTTT.

The V call is TRBV19, the J call TRBJ2-3, with a tentative D call TRBD2 (6 bases). The CDR3 totals 12 residues. Germline V CDR1 and CDR2: LNHDA, SQIVND (reference sequence). Trimming stripped 5 bases from V and 5 bases from J, with 8 bases between. CDR3 region: CASSDGGDTQYF. CDR3 DNA: TGTGCCAGTAGTGACGGGGGAGATACGCAGTATTTT.

The chain recombines TRBV10-3 with TRBJ2-3, with no clear D. The CDR3 runs to 16 residues. V was clipped by 3 bases and J by 1 base, with 14 bases between them. Germline assignment: CDR1 ENHRY and CDR2 SYGVKD. CDR3 sequence reads: CAISDLAEKGTDTQYF. The CDR3 DNA reads TGTGCCATCAGTGATTTGGCGGAAAAGGGCACAGATACGCAGTATTTT.

The V call is TRBV3-1 (or the pseudogene TRBV3-2), the J call TRBJ2-6; D is perhaps TRBD2 (5 bases). This CDR3 is 17 amino acids long. Trimming pared 0 bases from V and 0 bases from J, leaving 9 bases between. Germline CDR1 reads LGHDT; CDR2 reads YNNKEL (reference sequence). CDR3 loop: CASSQDLGSSGANVLTF. The CDR3 region has the DNA TGTGCCAGCAGCCAAGATTTGGGGAGCTCTGGGGCCAACGTCCTGACTTTC.

The V and J genes are TRBV12-3 or TRBV12-4 and TRBJ2-7; D is possibly TRBD2 (6 bases). CDR3 length: 13 amino acids. V shed 5 bases and J shed 1 base, with 9 bases lying between them. The CDR3 DNA sequence: TGTGCCAGCAGTCGCGGGACTTCCTACGAGCAGTACTTC. Residues: CASSRGTSYEQYF.

The gene calls are TRBV7-9 and TRBJ2-7, with a weak D call TRBD1 (6 bases). This CDR3 region has 16 residues. Germline V lookup: CDR1 SEHNR, CDR2 FQNEAQ (reference sequence). Trimming cost V 0 bases and J 2 bases, with 14 bases left between them. CDR3 protein: CASSLASDSLPYEQYF. CDR3 nucleotide sequence: TGTGCCAGCAGCTTAGCCTCGGACAGCCTCCCCTACGAGCAGTACTTC.

The chain has TRBV3-1 (or the pseudogene TRBV3-2) and TRBJ2-1, with 11 bases fitting TRBD2. CDR1 and CDR2 (germline): LGHDT, YNNKEL (reference sequence). V gave up 3 bases and J gave up 4 bases; unmatched junction bases: 5. CDR3 length: 16 residues. The CDR3 DNA reads TGTGCCAGCAGCCAGGGGACTAGCGGAGATTACAATGAGCAGTTCTTC. Residues: CASSQGTSGDYNEQFF.

V is TRBV25-1 and J is TRBJ2-7; the D is unclear. This CDR3 is built from 16 residues. The V gene lost 3 bases and the J gene lost 6 bases, with 21 bases spanning the gap. From germline, CDR1 is MGHDK and CDR2 SYGVNS. The CDR3 nucleotides are TGTGCCAGCAGTGACACCGGGTCCCCCCTCGCCTCCGAGCAGTACTTC. Amino acid sequence: CASSDTGSPLASEQYF.

The V and J genes are TRBV10-2 and TRBJ1-1, with 11 bases matching TRBD1. Germline V gene sequence: CDR1 WSHSY, CDR2 SAAADI. The CDR3 is 15 residues long. The V and J ends lost 2 bases and 4 bases, in that order; junction bases with no gene match: 3. The CDR3, as DNA: TGCGCCAGCAGTGAGGGACAGGGGGCTCTCACTGAAGCTTTCTTT. It is translated as CASSEGQGALTEAFF.

The J gene is TRBJ1-4, the V gene TRBV15; D is possibly TRBD1 (5 bases). Germline V CDR1 and CDR2: LNHNV, YYDKDF (reference sequence). V gave up 0 bases and J gave up 5 bases, with 10 bases separating them. The CDR3 is 15 residues long. In nucleotides, the CDR3 is TGTGCCACCAGCAGAGATTCTGGACACAATGAAAAACTGTTTTTT. This sequence encodes CATSRDSGHNEKLFF.

The rearrangement uses TRBV19 and TRBJ2-7; D ambiguous. The V end lost 5 bases, the J end lost 3 bases, and 11 bases lay between the germline ends. The CDR3 extends over 13 amino acids. Germline loops: CDR1 LNHDA, CDR2 SQIVND (reference sequence). The chain's CDR3 is CASSSDGYYEQYF. CDR3 coding DNA: TGTGCCAGTAGTTCCGACGGATACTACGAGCAGTACTTC.

The rearrangement uses TRBV30 and TRBJ2-7; TRBD1 matches at 8 bases. J lost 3 bases, V lost 4 bases, and 5 bases had no gene match. Germline-derived CDR1 and CDR2 are GTSNPN and SVGIG (reference sequence). The length of the CDR3 is 13 residues. The CDR3 nucleotides read TGTGCCTGGACAGGGGGCGGGTACTACGAGCAGTACTTC. It is translated as CAWTGGGYYEQYF.

The V gene is TRBV4-3, the J gene TRBJ1-2; D is uncertain. Trimming stripped 1 base from V and 1 base from J, with 10 bases between. Per the germline V gene, CDR1 is LGHNA and CDR2 is YSLEER. CDR3 length: 15 residues. DNA of the CDR3: TGCGCCAGCAGCCAAGGTGCTGGGTTTAACTATGGCTACACCTTC. Translated: CASSQGAGFNYGYTF.

V gene TRBV5-1 combines with J gene TRBJ1-3, with D possibly TRBD1 on 6 matching bases. This CDR3 spans 16 amino acids. The germline V and J ends were trimmed by 5 bases and 4 bases, with 19 bases remaining between them. The germline V gene has CDR1 SGHRS and CDR2 YFSETQ. CDR3: CASRRGFAGAGNTIYF. The CDR3 DNA is TGCGCCAGCAGAAGAGGCTTTGCAGGGGCCGGAAACACCATATATTTT.

V usage is TRBV19 and J usage is TRBJ1-1, with D unclear. This CDR3 is 15 amino acids long. V dropped 3 bases and J dropped 0 bases, with 11 bases sitting between them. Germline V CDR1 and CDR2: LNHDA, SQIVND (reference sequence). The CDR3 DNA reads TGTGCCAGTAGTATGCGAGCCGGGTTGAACACTGAAGCTTTCTTT. This encodes CASSMRAGLNTEAFF.

The V and J genes are TRBV7-2 and TRBJ2-5; 8 bases match TRBD2. The V segment lost 6 bases and the J segment 3 bases; nucleotides outside the gene matches: 3. This CDR3 region has 13 residues. CDR1 is SGHTA, CDR2 FQGNSA, per germline. The CDR3 nucleotides read TGTGCCAGCAGGACACTAGCGGAAGAGACCCAGTACTTC. Protein product: CASRTLAEETQYF.

This clone was seen once. The chain links TRBV21-1 to TRBJ1-4. TRBV21-1 is termed a pseudogene. The CDR3 sequence is 13 residues long. The DNA of the CDR3 is TGTGCCAGCAGCAACCTTGTGGTTGAAAAACTGTTTTTT. Protein sequence: CASSNLVVEKLFF.

This clone has a single count. Written as DNA, the CDR3 is TGTGCCAGCAGCCCGGGGACACGGGAGACCCAGTACTTC. Its translation is CASSPGTRETQYF. This chain connects TRBV12-3 or TRBV12-4 to TRBJ2-5; D is possibly TRBD1 (6 bases). Trimming pared 6 bases from V and 5 bases from J, leaving 13 bases between. This CDR3 has 13 amino acids.

The J gene is TRBJ2-5, the V gene TRBV19, with TRBD2 matching over 9 bases. The junction had 9 bases not matched to a gene; V was cut back by 2 bases and J by 2 bases. This CDR3 comprises 17 residues. The germline V gene encodes CDR1 LNHDA and CDR2 SQIVND (reference sequence). The DNA of the CDR3 is TGTGCCAGTAGTATAACGGGTGCGGGAGGGAATCAAGAGACCCAGTACTTC. Translation: CASSITGAGGNQETQYF.

About this clone: Germline is not matched at one junction end, which may reflect a read error. The chain couples TRBV12-3 or TRBV12-4 to TRBJ1-5; TRBD1 might be the D (6 bases). This CDR3 comprises 13 residues. This chain's CDR3 is CASSGQHNQPQHF. The CDR3 DNA reads as TGTGCTAGCAGTGGACAGCACAATCAGCCCCAGCATTTT.

V and J are TRBV4-3 and TRBJ2-4, with a weak D call TRBD2 (6 bases). V shed 0 bases and J shed 11 bases, with 14 bases lying between them. Germline CDR1 LGHNA, CDR2 YSLEER. This CDR3 is 14 amino acids long. The CDR3 DNA is TGCGCCAGCAGCCAAGATGGGCCCAGGGAGGTTCAGTACTTC. It encodes CASSQDGPREVQYF.

This chain links TRBV28 with TRBJ1-5; D not resolved. Germline loops: CDR1 MDHEN, CDR2 SYDVKM. Deletions cut 6 bases from V and 0 bases from J, with 6 bases between. The CDR3 covers 13 residues. CDR3 residues: CASRRYSNQPQHF. The CDR3 DNA reads TGTGCCAGCAGGAGATATAGCAATCAGCCCCAGCATTTT.

About this clone itself: The CDR3 ends on some other residue instead of the conserved phenylalanine or tryptophan, so this is likely a read error. It is unclear where the CDR3 begins or ends on the DNA, so no DNA is shown, and the CDR3 is as TCRdb lists it. The chain couples TRBV1 to TRBJ1-1. TRBV1 is a documented pseudogene. The CDR3 has 9 amino acids, counting both end residues. CDR3 region: CTSSRTAEG.

J is TRBJ2-6 and V is TRBV19; 9 positions match TRBD1. The CDR3 covers 16 residues. Germline CDR1 reads LNHDA; CDR2 reads SQIVND (reference sequence). The trim removed 6 bases at V and 0 bases at J, leaving 3 bases unmatched. CDR3 protein: CASRGTGTSGANVLTF. DNA of the CDR3: TGTGCCAGTAGAGGGACAGGGACCTCTGGGGCCAACGTCCTGACTTTC.

This clone was observed a few times. The chain links TRBV14 to TRBJ2-7; D not resolved. The germline gives CDR1 SGHDN, CDR2 FVKESK. Trimming stripped 4 bases from V and 2 bases from J, with 6 bases between. The CDR3 loop spans 12 amino acids. The CDR3: CASSLSAYEQYF. The CDR3 DNA is TGTGCCAGCAGCCTTTCCGCCTACGAGCAGTACTTC.

This rearrangement joins TRBV5-1 to TRBJ2-3, with 10 bases fitting TRBD2. The V gene end was trimmed by 4 bases and the J gene end by 3 bases; junction bases not matched to a gene: 8. Germline CDR1 reads SGHRS; CDR2 reads YFSETQ. CDR3 size: 16 residues. CDR3 protein: CASSRVAGGNTDTQYF. CDR3 nucleotide sequence: TGCGCCAGCAGCAGAGTAGCGGGAGGAAATACAGATACGCAGTATTTT.

This chain links TRBV6-2 or TRBV6-3 with TRBJ2-3, with 7 bases aligning to TRBD2. Germline loops: CDR1 MNHEY, CDR2 SVGEGT. The CDR3 is 16 amino acids. The V segment lost 4 bases and the J segment 2 bases; nucleotides outside the gene matches: 9. In nucleotides, the CDR3 is TGTGCCAGCAGTTTCACCATCGCGGGGGTCACAGATACGCAGTATTTT. It is translated as CASSFTIAGVTDTQYF.